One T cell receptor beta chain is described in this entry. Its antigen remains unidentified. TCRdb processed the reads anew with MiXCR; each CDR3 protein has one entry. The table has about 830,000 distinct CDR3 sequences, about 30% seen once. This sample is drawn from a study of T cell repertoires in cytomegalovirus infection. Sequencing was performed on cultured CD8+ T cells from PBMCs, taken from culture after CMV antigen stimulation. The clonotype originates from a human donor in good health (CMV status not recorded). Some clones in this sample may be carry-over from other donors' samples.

For the CDR3, the DNA is TGTGCCAGCAGTGAGCGGACAGGGGCGGTCACTGAAGCTTTCTTT. Amino acid sequence: CASSERTGAVTEAFF. The rearrangement links TRBV25-1 to TRBJ1-1; TRBD1 agrees at 9 bases. V gave up 3 bases and J gave up 4 bases; unmatched junction bases: 6. Germline lookup yields CDR1 MGHDK and CDR2 SYGVNS. The CDR3 is made up of 15 amino acids.